This TCR beta chain is from a study of CD8 T cells in Susac syndrome (dated by TCRdb to the late 2010s). About the full investigation: Of the Susac syndrome patients who were sequenced, more than five had clinically active disease and about 8 were in clinical remission. At the time of blood withdrawal, Susac syndrome patients were either therapy-naive, taking corticosteroids (with some also receiving IVIg), or on IVIg alone. The study used repertoire sequencing to test whether antigen drove CD8+ T cell activation and differentiation in Susac syndrome.

RNA was extracted with the RNeasy kit and roughly 0.45 to 1 ug was reverse transcribed using random hexamers. The immunoSEQ multiplex PCR assay, which covers 54 Vbeta and 13 Jbeta segments, was used to amplify TCR beta CDR3 regions. Bias from PCR amplification was corrected by using a synthetic template baseline for primer optimization and for computational correction. From the authors' description of their analysis: Reads were annotated to V, D and J genes per IMGT and analyzed with immunoSEQ Analyzer, keeping only productive sequences. Clonality was computed as one minus Shannon entropy normalized by log2 of the number of productive unique sequences. Public and private clones were assessed among the 100 most prevalent clones of each patient and control. Clones were defined as Susac-specific when absent from the healthy and MS cohorts, from about 1,100 published viral clones and from other ImmuneACCESS disease sequences. TCRdb took the public reads, trimmed them with fastp at Q25, ran MiXCR for clone calling and kept in-frame beta chains. Identical CDR3 proteins give one entry, which carries the most common genes and DNA. The V and J calls were not made by the authors but by TCRdb's processing. The sample profile shows 210,000 or so distinct CDR3 sequences; 85% to 95% of them were found once. The ten largest clones take up roughly 0.14% of the sample.

Summary of the overall study and its limitations: In patients with Susac syndrome, the CD4+ T cell repertoire showed no detectable clonal expansion. The number of individuals in the TCR sequencing and HLA analysis was acknowledged as relatively small.

A note on this clonotype: Its target antigen remains unknown. The record has no base qualities; no much larger clone is one base away.

Peripheral blood CD8+ and CD4+ T cells from healthy donors, Susac syndrome patients and multiple sclerosis patients were profiled by high-throughput TCR beta sequencing. The Susac syndrome patients fulfilled recently defined diagnostic criteria for either definite or probable disease. Bulk CD8+ and CD4+ T cells were purified magnetically by negative isolation, whereas CD8+ TEMRA cells were enriched by FACS. Blood was drawn into EDTA tubes, processed within 24 hours, and PBMCs were isolated by density gradient centrifugation. PBMCs intended for TCR sequencing were frozen in liquid nitrogen and were later thawed in a 37 degrees C water bath. Purity of sorted or isolated CD4+, CD8+ and CD8+ TEMRA cells was at least 90%. V and J lose 7 bases and 3 bases, and a span of 9 bases separates them. The germline V gene (reference sequence) provides CDR1 DFQATT and CDR2 SNEGSKA. The CDR3 spans 11 residues, from the cysteine through the phenylalanine. Just CDR3 DNA is preserved here, 33 bases in frame from base 1.

In this chain, TRBV20-1 is recombined with TRBJ1-1; there is no confident call for the D gene. The sequence was obtained from a human donor with Susac syndrome. Sequencing used CD4+ T cells from PBMCs. The CDR3 region has the sequence CSGREDTEAFF. The DNA is TGCAGTGGACGGGAGGACACTGAAGCTTTCTTT.